This T cell receptor beta chain was identified in a study of low-dose radiotherapy and immunotherapy resistance in tumors. V trimming: 5 bases; J trimming: 6 bases; junction bases outside the gene matches: 7. The germline gives CDR1 LNHDA, CDR2 SQIVND (reference sequence). This CDR3 is built from 14 residues. This clonotype was seen at least ten times. Described time point: before trial treatment. cDNA synthesis used a TRAV/TRBV-specific primer set for both chains. TCR amplification involved 20 PCR cycles with a constant-region primer and V-primer adapter. TCRdb reanalysed the reads using MiXCR and keeps one entry per CDR3 protein. In the table there are about 71,000 distinct CDR3 sequences, 31% of which are singletons.

This specimen consisted of PBMCs, obtained before treatment. This sequence was found in a female donor with ovarian cancer. The V gene is TRBV19, the J gene TRBJ2-3; 8 nucleotides line up with TRBD1. Written as DNA, the CDR3 is TGTGCCAGTAGTCCCGGACAGGGAGTGGATACGCAGTATTTT. Protein product: CASSPGQGVDTQYF.